These 2 T cell receptor beta chains were all obtained from the same sample, sequenced in a study of blood T cell repertoires in COVID-19. Sequenced by immunoSEQ multiplex PCR; TCRdb stores in-frame clones only, minus some. The sample includes some 230,000 clones, approximately 78% seen only once; the top ten take 8% to 10%. Sequencing was done on a sample of peripheral blood. The origin of the receptors is a woman older than 75 with COVID-19, enrolled during active disease.

V and J are TRBV9 and TRBJ2-1, with 7 positions matching TRBD2. CDR3 length: 15 residues. From germline, CDR1 is SGDLS and CDR2 YYNGEE. V was pared by 0 bases and J by 4 bases, with 4 bases of the junction left unmatched. CDR3 sequence reads: CASSVGLAAYNEQFF. The CDR3 nucleotides are TGTGCCAGCAGCGTAGGGCTAGCGGCGTACAATGAGCAGTTCTTC.

The chain has TRBV7-3 and TRBJ2-7; 12 bases are shared with TRBD1. This CDR3 spans 14 amino acids. Trimming cost V 6 bases and J 6 bases; bases outside gene matches: 6. CDR1 and CDR2 from the germline V gene are SGHTA and FQGTGA. The CDR3 bases are TGTGCCAGCAGGGACGCGGGACAGGGGGCCGAGCAGTACTTC. Encoded protein: CASRDAGQGAEQYF. Looking up the rest from reference TRBV7-3 and TRBJ2-7 gives the full variable domain: GAGVSQTPSNKVTEKGKYVELRCDPISGHTALYWYRQSLGQGPEFLIYFQGTGAADDSGLPNDRFFAVRPEGSVSTLKIQRTERGDSAVYLCASRDAGQGAEQYFGPGTRLTVT.